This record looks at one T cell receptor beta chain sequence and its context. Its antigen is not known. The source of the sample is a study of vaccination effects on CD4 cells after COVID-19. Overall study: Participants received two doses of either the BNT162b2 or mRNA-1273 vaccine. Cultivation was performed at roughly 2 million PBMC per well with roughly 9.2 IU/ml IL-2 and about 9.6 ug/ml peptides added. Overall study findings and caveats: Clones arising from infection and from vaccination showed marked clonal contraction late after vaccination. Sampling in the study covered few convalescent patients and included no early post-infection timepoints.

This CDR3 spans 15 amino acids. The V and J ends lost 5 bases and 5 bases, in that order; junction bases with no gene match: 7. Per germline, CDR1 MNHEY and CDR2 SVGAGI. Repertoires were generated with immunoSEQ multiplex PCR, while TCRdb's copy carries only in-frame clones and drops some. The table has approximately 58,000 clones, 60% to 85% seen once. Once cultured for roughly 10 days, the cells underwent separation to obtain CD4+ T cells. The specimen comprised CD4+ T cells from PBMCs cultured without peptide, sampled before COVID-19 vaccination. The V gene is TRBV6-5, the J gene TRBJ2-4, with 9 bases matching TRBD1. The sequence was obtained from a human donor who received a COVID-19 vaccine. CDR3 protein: CASSRDRAWQNIQYF. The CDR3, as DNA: TGTGCCAGCAGTCGGGACAGGGCCTGGCAAAACATTCAGTACTTC.